Only one count was recorded for the clone carrying this T cell receptor beta chain. Its antigen is undetermined. This entry belongs to a study of identifying expanded T cells in peripheral blood. The assay was immunoSEQ multiplex PCR, and TCRdb's table has in-frame clones only and misses some. The sample has some 100,000 clones, approximately 88% seen once; the top ten hold just over 5.5%. Overall study results and limits: About 1.2 clones differed between technical replicates, versus about 15 and 19 over time. Across healthy donors, higher total template counts meant significantly greater approximately two-week count variance.

Collection occurred without any documented infections or immune events in donors. The CDR3 is 15 residues long. Germline CDR1 and CDR2: MNHEY and SVGAGI. Trimming pared 3 bases from V and 1 base from J, leaving 13 bases between. The specimen sequenced was blood. The chain links TRBV6-5 to TRBJ2-7, with D maybe TRBD1 (7 bases). The receptor's source is a person aged 18 to 69 in good health. The CDR3 here is CASSYTQGGSYEQYF. CDR3 sequence (DNA): TGTGCCAGCAGTTATACGCAGGGGGGATCCTACGAGCAGTACTTC.